Following are 29 T cell receptor beta chains from one sample sequenced in a study of CD8+CD57+ T cells in acquired aplastic anemia. It was genomic DNA that served as the template for profiling TCR beta VDJ and CDR3. MiXCR, applied by TCRdb to the reads, yields one record per CDR3 protein. In the table there are approximately 300,000 distinct CDR3 sequences, about 50% of which are singletons. All patients picked for sequencing had shown, by flow cytometry, an expansion of CD8+CD57+ cells. The sample taken for sequencing was sorted CD4+, CD8+, or CD8+CD57+ T cells (not recorded which) from PBMCs. The receptors derive from a human donor with aplastic anemia.

The sample holds many counts of this clonotype. J is TRBJ2-3 and V is TRBV20-1; TRBD2 aligns across 13 bases. In germline, CDR1 is DFQATT, CDR2 SNEGSKA (reference sequence). Trimming removed 6 bases from V and 2 bases from J; junction bases left unmatched: 5. The CDR3 runs to 15 residues. The CDR3 DNA follows: TGCAGTGCAACGGGACTAGCGGGACTCACAGATACGCAGTATTTT. Translated, it gives CSATGLAGLTDTQYF.

The sample holds many counts of this clonotype. The chain couples TRBV6-1 to TRBJ1-5; no clear D gene. Trimming stripped 2 bases from V and 7 bases from J, with 9 bases between. The CDR3 extends over 13 amino acids. From germline, CDR1 is MNHNS and CDR2 SASEGT. CDR3 sequence: CASSESGEQPQHF. For the CDR3, the DNA is TGTGCCAGCAGTGAATCCGGAGAGCAGCCCCAGCATTTT.

CDR3 sequence: CAIGGTSQETQYF. In nucleotides, the CDR3 is TGTGCCATCGGAGGGACGAGTCAAGAGACCCAGTACTTC. The rearrangement links TRBV10-3 to TRBJ2-5; tentatively, D is TRBD2 (6 bases). This CDR3 comprises 13 residues. Germline CDR1 and CDR2: ENHRY and SYGVKD. Deletions cut 8 bases from V and 2 bases from J, with 12 bases between.

This clonotype was counted ten times or more. This sequence joins TRBV7-9 and TRBJ2-1; 8 bases align to TRBD1. The CDR3 consists of 16 residues. V gave up 5 bases and J gave up 5 bases; unmatched junction bases: 11. Germline V CDR1 and CDR2: SEHNR, FQNEAQ (reference sequence). The CDR3 DNA sequence: TGTGCCAGCAGCACCAACCGGGACAGGTTCAACAATGAGCAGTTCTTC. It encodes CASSTNRDRFNNEQFF.

This clonotype was picked up many times. V and J are TRBV6-5 and TRBJ1-1; no definite D call. The CDR3 is 16 amino acids. Trimming took off 0 bases at V and 5 bases at J, with 16 bases between the two ends. Germline CDR1 MNHEY, CDR2 SVGAGI. The CDR3 DNA reads TGTGCCAGCAGTTACTCCCGGCGGTTCAGAGGGACTGAAGCTTTCTTT. The encoded protein is CASSYSRRFRGTEAFF.

CDR3 sequence: CASSLFLGASDEETQYF. The CDR3 DNA follows: TGCGCCAGCAGCTTATTTCTGGGGGCCTCGGACGAAGAGACCCAGTACTTC. The chain carries TRBV5-1 and TRBJ2-5, with D possibly being TRBD1 (6 bases). Germline CDR1 is SGHRS and CDR2 is YFSETQ. The CDR3 loop spans 17 amino acids. Trimming stripped 2 bases from V and 3 bases from J, with 20 bases between.

This clonotype was seen repeatedly, ten times or more. V is TRBV20-1 and J is TRBJ1-1, with unresolved D. Germline loops: CDR1 DFQATT, CDR2 SNEGSKA (reference sequence). The CDR3 contains 14 residues. V was cut by 3 bases and J by 1 base, with 12 bases left in between. The CDR3: CSASFTWRNTEAFF. The CDR3 nucleotides are TGCAGTGCTAGTTTCACTTGGAGGAACACTGAAGCTTTCTTT.

This clonotype turned up a few times. The chain uses TRBV29-1 and TRBJ2-1; D is tentatively TRBD1 or TRBD2 (6 bases each). The germline V and J ends were trimmed by 4 bases and 10 bases, with 14 bases remaining between them. CDR3 length: 12 residues. CDR1 is SQVTM and CDR2 is ANQGSEA in the germline V gene. For the CDR3, the DNA is TGCAGCGTTGTACGGGGGCCACCCGAGCAGTTCTTC. This translates into CSVVRGPPEQFF.

This clonotype came up a few times. The J gene is TRBJ1-6, the V gene TRBV20-1; possibly TRBD1 for D (6 bases). Trimming cost V 3 bases and J 7 bases, with 16 bases left between them. This CDR3 is 15 amino acids long. Per the germline V gene, CDR1 is DFQATT and CDR2 is SNEGSKA (reference sequence). CDR3 residues: CSARRTAVKNSPLHF. CDR3 nucleotide sequence: TGCAGTGCTAGGAGGACAGCCGTTAAAAATTCACCCCTCCACTTT.

This clonotype was counted between two and nine times. The genes are TRBV24-1 and TRBJ2-1; D perhaps matches TRBD1 (5 bases). CDR3 length equals 13 residues. The V gene's germline CDR1 is KGHDR and CDR2 SFDVKD. V was pared by 7 bases and J by 2 bases, with 8 bases between. The CDR3 is CATRGRAYNEQFF. CDR3 coding DNA: TGTGCCACCAGGGGGCGCGCCTACAATGAGCAGTTCTTC.

Written as DNA, the CDR3 is TGTGCCAGCAGTCCGAATGGTCGGACAGAGACCCAGTACTTC. It codes for CASSPNGRTETQYF. The chain couples TRBV7-3 to TRBJ2-5, with D unclear. This CDR3 has 14 amino acids. Trimming cost V 6 bases and J 4 bases, with 15 bases left between them. Germline CDR1 reads SGHTA; CDR2 reads FQGTGA.

This clonotype was seen repeatedly, ten times or more. The J gene is TRBJ1-4, the V gene TRBV6-5, with a possible D match to TRBD1 (6 bases). Germline lookup yields CDR1 MNHEY and CDR2 SVGAGI. The V end was cut by 5 bases, the J end by 8 bases, with 15 bases between. The CDR3 runs to 14 residues. DNA for the CDR3: TGTGCCAGCAGTCCGGGGGGCTGGGGAGAAAAACTGTTTTTT. Encoded protein: CASSPGGWGEKLFF.

This clonotype was observed at least ten times. The chain uses TRBV11-2 and TRBJ2-7; D may be TRBD1 or TRBD2 (6 bases each). V was cut by 0 bases and J by 2 bases, with 20 bases left in between. This CDR3 spans 18 amino acids. Germline V gene lookup returns CDR1 SGHAT and CDR2 FQNNGV. CDR3 in DNA: TGTGCCAGCAGCTTAGATGGGTGGGGGGCCGAGATCACCTACGAGCAGTACTTC. Translating it yields CASSLDGWGAEITYEQYF.

The rearrangement joins TRBV15 to TRBJ2-5; TRBD1 agrees at 8 bases. J lost 1 base, V lost 2 bases, and 0 bases had no gene match. From germline, CDR1 is LNHNV and CDR2 YYDKDF (reference sequence). The length of the CDR3 is 14 residues. CDR3 region: CATSRQGAQETQYF. CDR3 sequence (DNA): TGTGCCACCAGCAGACAGGGGGCCCAAGAGACCCAGTACTTC.

As to this clonotype: One end of the junction does not line up with germline, which may come from a read error. J is TRBJ2-7 and V is TRBV7-2; maybe TRBD2 (6 bases). CDR1 is SGHTA and CDR2 is FQGNSA in the germline V gene. This CDR3 region has 15 residues. This CDR3 reads CASSPQRGGLYGQYF. Here the CDR3 DNA reads TGTGCCAGCAGTCCCCAAAGGGGAGGACTGTACGGGCAGTACTTC.

This clonotype has just a few counts. The chain is built from TRBV3-1 and TRBJ1-1; D unresolved. CDR3 length: 18 residues. V dropped 0 bases and J dropped 0 bases, with 17 bases sitting between them. Germline V CDR1 and CDR2: LGHDT, YNNKEL (reference sequence). Here the CDR3 reads CASSQDLTGVVMNTEAFF. DNA for the CDR3: TGTGCCAGCAGCCAAGATTTAACTGGGGTGGTGATGAACACTGAAGCTTTCTTT.

This chain joins TRBV20-1 and TRBJ1-1, with D possibly TRBD1 on 6 matching bases. CDR1 and CDR2 from the germline V gene are DFQATT and SNEGSKA (reference sequence). Trimming removed 5 bases from V and 12 bases from J, with 19 bases in between. This CDR3 has 12 amino acids. The CDR3 DNA reads as TGCAGTGCTCTCCAACAGGGCAAGGGGACTTTCTTT. Protein sequence: CSALQQGKGTFF.

The V gene is TRBV7-9, the J gene TRBJ2-5; TRBD1 or TRBD2 may be the D gene (5 bases each). V lost 2 bases and J lost 7, with 11 bases in between. This CDR3 is built from 13 residues. Germline CDR1 and CDR2: SEHNR and FQNEAQ (reference sequence). The DNA for the CDR3 is TGTGCCAGCAGCTTAATGGGGGTAGGGACCCAGTACTTC. Protein sequence: CASSLMGVGTQYF. Based on the CDR3 plus reference TRBV7-9 and TRBJ2-5, the full variable domain is DTGVSQNPRHKITKRGQNVTFRCDPISEHNRLYWYRQTLGQGPEFLTYFQNEAQLEKSRLLSDRFSAERPKGSFSTLEIQRTEQGDSAMYLCASSLMGVGTQYFGPGTRLLVL.

A remark on this clonotype: One junction end does not reproduce the germline sequence, and a read error may be involved. This chain links TRBV18 with TRBJ2-3, with D possibly being TRBD1 (5 bases). Germline CDR1 reads KGHSH; CDR2 reads LQKENI. CDR3 length equals 14 residues. Here the CDR3 DNA reads TGTGCCAGCTCACCACGGCCGATCACAGGTACGCAGTATTTT. Encoded protein: CASSPRPITGTQYF.

This clonotype was counted between two and nine times. The V call is TRBV7-6, the J call TRBJ1-1; D gene ambiguous. The CDR3 is 13 residues long. The V gene lost 5 bases and the J gene lost 2 bases, with 9 bases spanning the gap. The germline V gene encodes CDR1 SGHVS and CDR2 FNYEAQ. CDR3 region: CASSRRHNTEAFF. CDR3 DNA: TGTGCCAGCAGCCGCCGCCACAACACTGAAGCTTTCTTT.

The chain is built from TRBV15 and TRBJ1-2; D is ambiguous. V shed 0 bases and J shed 5 bases, with 13 bases lying between them. Germline CDR1 LNHNV, CDR2 YYDKDF (reference sequence). CDR3 size: 15 residues. CDR3: CATSREVSTTYGYTF. The DNA of the CDR3 is TGTGCCACCAGCAGAGAGGTCAGCACAACGTATGGCTACACCTTC.

The CDR3 here is CASGTGGMNTEAFF. The CDR3 nucleotides read TGCGCCAGCGGCACAGGTGGGATGAACACTGAAGCTTTCTTT. V usage is TRBV5-1 and J usage is TRBJ1-1, with D tentatively TRBD1 (5 bases). The V end lost 7 bases, the J end lost 0 bases, and 13 bases lay between the germline ends. Germline V CDR1 and CDR2: SGHRS, YFSETQ. The CDR3 sequence is 14 residues long.

The chain is built from TRBV2 and TRBJ2-2; 9 bases align to TRBD1. The length of the CDR3 is 14 residues. The V segment lost 11 bases and the J segment 6 bases; nucleotides outside the gene matches: 10. Germline values: CDR1 SNHLY, CDR2 FYNNEI. CDR3 sequence reads: CAFHPGQGPGELFF. The DNA of the CDR3 is TGTGCCTTCCATCCGGGACAGGGACCCGGGGAGCTGTTTTTT. The full variable domain, with the rest looked up from reference TRBV2 and TRBJ2-2, is EPEVTQTPSHQVTQMGQEVILRCVPISNHLYFYWYRQILGQKVEFLVSFYNNEISEKSEIFDDQFSVERPDGSNFTLKIRSTKLEDSAMYFCAFHPGQGPGELFFGEGSRLTVL.

The rearrangement links TRBV9 to TRBJ2-1; 13 nucleotides match TRBD2. Germline V gene sequence: CDR1 SGDLS, CDR2 YYNGEE. This CDR3 contains 15 residues. V was clipped by 5 bases and J by 4 bases; unmatched bases: 3. The CDR3: CASSQGLAGYNEQFF. In DNA, the CDR3 is TGTGCCAGCAGTCAGGGACTAGCGGGATACAATGAGCAGTTCTTC.

This clonotype occurred a few times. This sequence joins TRBV2 and TRBJ1-1; 7 bases agree with TRBD1. Trimming took 1 base from V and 7 from J; bases not matched to a gene: 6. Germline CDR1 SNHLY, CDR2 FYNNEI. The CDR3 covers 14 residues. The CDR3 spells CASSEDGTANEAFF. As DNA, the CDR3 is TGTGCCAGCAGTGAAGATGGGACAGCGAATGAAGCTTTCTTT.

The table lists this clonotype with a few counts. The chain carries TRBV10-3 and TRBJ2-7, with D uncertain. V shed 0 bases and J shed 3 bases, with 9 bases lying between them. Germline CDR1 ENHRY, CDR2 SYGVKD. The CDR3 covers 14 residues. CDR3 nucleotides: TGTGCCATCAGTGAGTCGATGGCGCTCTACGAGCAGTACTTC. Residues: CAISESMALYEQYF.

This clonotype was counted at least ten times. Here the CDR3 reads CASTKMALGEQYF. In DNA form, the CDR3 reads TGTGCCAGCACCAAAATGGCGCTTGGCGAGCAGTACTTC. The chain links TRBV6-5 to TRBJ2-7, with D unclear. V was cut by 7 bases and J by 6 bases, with 16 bases left in between. The CDR3 totals 13 residues. CDR1 MNHEY and CDR2 SVGAGI come from the germline V gene.

The chain links TRBV7-9 to TRBJ2-1, with 14 bases lining up with TRBD2. The CDR3 is made up of 15 amino acids. Trimming at V came to 4 bases and at J to 9 bases, leaving 5 bases not matched to a gene. The germline CDR1 and CDR2 sequences are SEHNR and FQNEAQ (reference sequence). This CDR3 is CASSSTSGRALEQFF. CDR3 nucleotide sequence: TGTGCCAGCAGCTCGACTAGCGGGAGGGCCCTTGAGCAGTTCTTC.

This chain's CDR3 is CASSLYPTDGEQYF. CDR3 in DNA: TGTGCCAGCAGCTTGTACCCCACTGATGGAGAGCAGTACTTC. The chain couples TRBV7-9 to TRBJ2-7; D not resolved. CDR3 size: 14 residues. Germline CDR1 is SEHNR and CDR2 is FQNEAQ (reference sequence). V was pared by 3 bases and J by 7 bases, with 16 bases between.